This T cell receptor (beta chain) was sequenced for a study of T cells in Graves' hyperthyroidism and ophthalmopathy. Regarding the study as a whole: Most thyroid clonotypes with frequency above 0.001 were detected in blood. Ophthalmopathy prediction by the model preceded onset by a median 6.5 months.

This clonotype has at least ten counts. What it binds is not known. Stability of Graves' hyperthyroidism was defined as absent ophthalmopathy progression within 18 months. The source material, RNA transcripts, was used to amplify TCR beta CDR3 regions. First-round RT-PCR of the TCR CDR3 relied on the HTBI primer set. TCRdb analysed the multiplex PCR reads with MiXCR anew, one entry per CDR3 protein. This sample carries approximately 560,000 distinct CDR3 sequences, approximately 15% of them seen once, and the ten largest clones take under 8%. Trimming pared 6 bases from V and 6 bases from J, leaving 14 bases between. The CDR3 contains 13 residues.

The sample comprised blood. The clonotype originates from a woman in her thirties with Graves' hyperthyroidism. The chain is built from TRBV12-3 or TRBV12-4 and TRBJ1-1; the D is unclear. CDR3 amino acids: CASSRTGMSEAFF. The CDR3 DNA reads as TGTGCCAGCAGCCGAACGGGTATGTCTGAAGCTTTCTTT.